The rows below give T cell receptor beta chains drawn from one sample of a study of T cells generated in artificial thymic organoids. TCRdb re-called the 5' RACE reads through MiXCR, storing one row per CDR3 protein. The table lists some 5,100 distinct CDR3 sequences, about 25% of them singletons, with around 3% in the top ten. These receptors' targets are unknown. The sequenced material came from naive CD8+ T cells grown in artificial thymic organoids from cord blood stem and progenitor cells. The receptors derive from a human donor who gave cord blood stem cells for thymic organoid culture, a cardiac surgery patient who gave postnatal thymus, or a blood donor (not recorded which). The CDR3 runs from the conserved cysteine through the conserved F or W. The D gene is left open where the match is weak. Clone sizes are given selectively: once, few, many, or a class where the clone is expanded.

clone size: medium-sized; V gene: TRBV4-1; D gene: .; J gene: TRBJ1-3; CDR3 protein: CASSQSAWPHSGNTIYF; CDR3 DNA: TGCGCCAGCAGCCAAAGTGCGTGGCCGCACTCTGGAAACACCATATATTTT
clone size: .; V gene: TRBV6-5; D gene: .; J gene: TRBJ2-7; CDR3 protein: CASSYRQGTYEQYF; CDR3 DNA: TGTGCCAGCAGTTACCGGCAAGGGACCTACGAGCAGTACTTC
clone size: few; V gene: TRBV18; D gene: .; J gene: TRBJ1-1; CDR3 protein: CASSPFRGTEAFF; CDR3 DNA: TGTGCCAGCTCACCATTTAGGGGGACTGAAGCTTTCTTT
clone size: medium-sized; V gene: TRBV4-3; D gene: .; J gene: TRBJ2-1; CDR3 protein: CASSHATGFSYNEQFF; CDR3 DNA: TGCGCCAGCAGCCATGCAACAGGGTTTTCCTACAATGAGCAGTTCTTC
clone size: few; V gene: TRBV5-1; D gene: .; J gene: TRBJ1-2; CDR3 protein: CASSLPYGYTF; CDR3 DNA: TGCGCCAGCAGCTTACCCTATGGCTACACCTTC
clone size: many; V gene: TRBV5-5; D gene: .; J gene: TRBJ1-4; CDR3 protein: CASSLDREGEKLFF; CDR3 DNA: TGTGCCAGCAGCTTGGACAGGGAGGGCGAAAAACTGTTTTTT
clone size: many; V gene: TRBV6-6; D gene: .; J gene: TRBJ2-7; CDR3 protein: CASSYSGQFSYEQYF; CDR3 DNA: TGTGCCAGCAGTTACTCCGGGCAGTTCTCCTACGAGCAGTACTTC
clone size: medium-sized; V gene: TRBV24-1; D gene: TRBD2; J gene: TRBJ2-3; CDR3 protein: CATSARGEDTQYF; CDR3 DNA: TGTGCCACCAGTGCACGGGGGGAAGATACGCAGTATTTT
clone size: medium-sized; V gene: TRBV29-1; D gene: .; J gene: TRBJ2-5; CDR3 protein: CSVGGAGGETQYF; CDR3 DNA: TGCAGCGTTGGGGGAGCCGGCGGGGAGACCCAGTACTTC
clone size: medium-sized; V gene: TRBV18; D gene: .; J gene: TRBJ2-2; CDR3 protein: CASSPPNPTGELFF; CDR3 DNA: TGTGCCAGCTCACCACCAAATCCCACCGGGGAGCTGTTTTTT
clone size: medium-sized; V gene: TRBV12-3/TRBV12-4; D gene: TRBD1; J gene: TRBJ2-4; CDR3 protein: CASSLTGDDKNIQYF; CDR3 DNA: TGTGCCAGCAGCCTGACAGGGGATGACAAAAACATTCAGTACTTC
clone size: medium-sized; V gene: TRBV20-1; D gene: .; J gene: TRBJ2-7; CDR3 protein: CSARDQDKPYEQYF; CDR3 DNA: TGCAGTGCTAGAGATCAGGACAAACCCTACGAGCAGTACTTC
clone size: .; V gene: TRBV5-1; D gene: .; J gene: TRBJ1-2; CDR3 protein: CASSFGTIYGYTF; CDR3 DNA: TGCGCCAGCAGCTTCGGGACCATCTATGGCTACACCTTC
clone size: .; V gene: TRBV19; D gene: .; J gene: TRBJ2-4; CDR3 protein: CATSGINAEYF; CDR3 DNA: TGTGCCACTAGTGGTATCAACGCAGAGTACTTC
clone size: .; V gene: TRBV4-3; D gene: .; J gene: TRBJ2-7; CDR3 protein: CASSQAGTGYYEQYF; CDR3 DNA: TGCGCCAGCAGCCAAGCCGGGACGGGATACTACGAGCAGTACTTC
clone size: .; V gene: TRBV5-1; D gene: .; J gene: TRBJ2-7; CDR3 protein: CASIHGPGAYEQYF; CDR3 DNA: TGCGCCAGCATCCATGGACCTGGGGCCTACGAGCAGTACTTC
clone size: .; V gene: TRBV18; D gene: TRBD1; J gene: TRBJ2-3; CDR3 protein: CASTPRAGGTDAQYF; CDR3 DNA: TGTGCCAGCACACCAAGGGCAGGGGGAACAGATGCGCAGTATTTT
clone size: .; V gene: TRBV10-2; D gene: .; J gene: TRBJ2-7; CDR3 protein: CASSAKIYEQYF; CDR3 DNA: TGCGCCAGCAGTGCTAAAATTTACGAGCAGTACTTC
clone size: .; V gene: TRBV12-5; D gene: .; J gene: TRBJ2-7; CDR3 protein: CASGLEQELYEQYF; CDR3 DNA: TGTGCTAGTGGTTTGGAACAGGAGTTATACGAGCAGTACTTC
clone size: few; V gene: TRBV4-1; D gene: TRBD1; J gene: TRBJ1-5; CDR3 protein: CARSQGGGCNQPQHF; CDR3 DNA: TGCGCCCGCAGCCAAGGAGGGGGCTGCAATCAGCCCCAGCATTTT
clone size: medium-sized; V gene: TRBV9; D gene: .; J gene: TRBJ2-1; CDR3 protein: CASSARPGLSYNEQFF; CDR3 DNA: TGTGCCAGCAGCGCACGGCCTGGGTTGTCCTACAATGAGCAGTTCTTC
clone size: .; V gene: TRBV7-9; D gene: TRBD1; J gene: TRBJ2-7; CDR3 protein: CACSSGTDSYEQYF; CDR3 DNA: TGTGCCTGCAGCTCCGGGACAGACTCCTACGAGCAGTACTTC
clone size: medium-sized; V gene: TRBV7-9; D gene: .; J gene: TRBJ2-2; CDR3 protein: CASNLRGGANTGELFF; CDR3 DNA: TGTGCCAGCAACTTACGAGGGGGAGCGAACACCGGGGAGCTGTTTTTT
clone size: once; V gene: TRBV5-1; D gene: .; J gene: TRBJ2-6; CDR3 protein: CASSLRTPANVLTF; CDR3 DNA: TGCGCCAGCAGCTTGCGGACCCCAGCCAACGTCCTGACTTTC
clone size: medium-sized; V gene: TRBV20-1; D gene: .; J gene: TRBJ2-7; CDR3 protein: CSAPPAVLEQYF; CDR3 DNA: TGCAGTGCGCCCCCGGCAGTCCTCGAGCAGTACTTC
clone size: medium-sized; V gene: TRBV5-5; D gene: .; J gene: TRBJ1-6; CDR3 protein: CASSLAGPGNSPLHF; CDR3 DNA: TGTGCCAGCAGCTTGGCGGGGCCGGGTAATTCACCCCTCCACTTT
clone size: .; V gene: TRBV4-3; D gene: TRBD2; J gene: TRBJ2-2; CDR3 protein: CASSQTLLAGTTGELFF; CDR3 DNA: TGCGCCAGCAGCCAAACCTTACTAGCGGGAACTACCGGAGAGCTGTTTTTT
clone size: medium-sized; V gene: TRBV6-5; D gene: .; J gene: TRBJ1-5; CDR3 protein: CASSYRRQVNDQPQHF; CDR3 DNA: TGTGCCAGCAGTTATAGGCGGCAGGTTAATGATCAGCCCCAGCATTTT